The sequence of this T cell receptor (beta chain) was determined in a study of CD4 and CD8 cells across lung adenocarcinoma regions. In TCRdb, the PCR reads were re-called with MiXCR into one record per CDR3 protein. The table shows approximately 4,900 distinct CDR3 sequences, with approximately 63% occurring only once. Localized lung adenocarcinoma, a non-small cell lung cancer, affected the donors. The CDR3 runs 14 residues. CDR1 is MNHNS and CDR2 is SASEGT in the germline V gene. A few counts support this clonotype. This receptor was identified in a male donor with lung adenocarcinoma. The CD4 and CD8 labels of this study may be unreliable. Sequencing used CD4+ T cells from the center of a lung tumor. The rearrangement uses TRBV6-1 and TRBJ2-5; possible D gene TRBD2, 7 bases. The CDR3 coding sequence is TGTGCGGGCAGTGGGGGGGGCGACCCAGAGACCCAGTACTTC. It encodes CAGSGGGDPETQYF.